A single sample gave rise to the 18 T cell receptor beta chains below, sequenced in a study of T cells in Graves' hyperthyroidism and ophthalmopathy (dated by TCRdb to about 2019). The method behind the library was multiplex PCR. The reads were generated on an Illumina HiSeq 2000. TCR beta CDR3 regions were amplified from RNA transcripts. For the first round of RT-PCR on the TCR CDR3, the HTBI primer set was used together with the Qiagen OneStep RT-PCR kit. The public reads were reprocessed in TCRdb via fastp at Q25 and MiXCR, keeping in-frame beta chains. Each CDR3 protein gets just one entry, which takes the most common genes and DNA from the rows behind it. For this sample there are 450,000 to 600,000 distinct CDR3 sequences; 11% to 15% appear just once. Jointly, the top ten make up approximately 15% of the sample. What was sequenced was blood. The receptors come from a woman aged 40 to 50 with Graves' hyperthyroidism.

This chain joins TRBV5-1 and TRBJ1-1; 11 nucleotides match TRBD1. The CDR3 is made up of 16 amino acids. V lost 3 bases to trimming and J lost 2 bases; unmatched junction nucleotides: 6. Germline assignment: CDR1 SGHRS and CDR2 YFSETQ. The CDR3 DNA is TGCGCCAGCAGCTCGGGACAGGGGGGACCCAACACTGAAGCTTTCTTT. Amino acid sequence: CASSSGQGGPNTEAFF.

This clonotype has at least ten counts. V usage is TRBV27 and J usage is TRBJ2-1, with D possibly being TRBD2 (5 bases). The CDR3 extends over 14 amino acids. CDR1 MNHEY and CDR2 SMNVEV come from the germline V gene (reference sequence). V shed 5 bases and J shed 5 bases, with 13 bases lying between them. CDR3 amino acids: CASSSLAHNNEQFF. Written as DNA, the CDR3 is TGTGCCAGCAGTAGTCTAGCCCATAACAATGAGCAGTTCTTC.

This clonotype was observed many times. The rearrangement uses TRBV27 and TRBJ2-1, with TRBD2 matching over 8 bases. V lost 6 bases to trimming and J lost 9 bases; unmatched junction nucleotides: 4. The CDR3 length is 12 residues. Per the germline V gene, CDR1 is MNHEY and CDR2 is SMNVEV (reference sequence). CDR3 DNA sequence: TGTGCCAGCAGCTTCCGGGAGGGTGAGCAGTTCTTC. Translated: CASSFREGEQFF.

This clonotype has just a few counts. This chain links TRBV28 with TRBJ2-1, with D tentatively TRBD2 (6 bases). Germline V lookup: CDR1 MDHEN, CDR2 SYDVKM. Trimming took off 3 bases at V and 9 bases at J, with 12 bases between the two ends. The CDR3 is 13 amino acids. The CDR3: CASSFRLGGEQFF. The DNA of the CDR3 is TGTGCCAGCAGTTTTAGACTAGGCGGTGAGCAGTTCTTC.

The chain has TRBV29-1 and TRBJ2-1; 13 bases map to TRBD2. With V trimmed by 7 bases and J by 8 bases, 5 bases remained unmatched. CDR3 length: 13 amino acids. CDR1 is SQVTM and CDR2 is ANQGSEA in the germline V gene. As DNA, the CDR3 is TGCAGCGCCGGGACTAGCGGGAAGCATGAGCAGTTCTTC. This translates into CSAGTSGKHEQFF.

This clonotype was detected a few times. V usage is TRBV3-1 and J usage is TRBJ1-4; D remains unclear. CDR1 is LGHDT and CDR2 is YNNKEL in the germline V gene (reference sequence). Trimming stripped 2 bases from V and 4 bases from J, with 8 bases between. The CDR3 is 14 amino acids. The CDR3 spells CASSQRTVNEKLFF. In nucleotides, the CDR3 is TGTGCCAGCAGCCAACGGACGGTTAATGAAAAACTGTTTTTT. The full variable domain, in which reference TRBV3-1 and TRBJ1-4 provide the parts outside the CDR3, is DTAVSQTPKYLVTQMGNDKSIKCEQNLGHDTMYWYKQDSKKFLKIMFSYNNKELIINETVPNRFSPKSPDKAHLNLHINSLELGDSAVYFCASSQRTVNEKLFFGSGTQLSVL.

This clonotype was seen more than once but under ten times. The chain links TRBV5-8 to TRBJ2-1, with TRBD2 matching 10 bases. The CDR3 runs to 15 residues. The ends lost 7 bases at V and 1 base at J; junction bases unmatched: 5. CDR1 and CDR2 from the germline V gene are SGHTS and YDEGEE. CDR3 protein: CASEGLAPSYNEQFF. The CDR3 DNA reads as TGTGCCAGCGAGGGACTAGCGCCTTCCTACAATGAGCAGTTCTTC.

This clonotype was seen repeatedly, ten times or more. V and J are TRBV29-1 and TRBJ2-7; no clear D. The CDR3 has 13 amino acids. Per the germline V gene, CDR1 is SQVTM and CDR2 is ANQGSEA. V lost 0 bases and J lost 4, with 10 bases in between. The CDR3 bases are TGCAGCGTTGAAGATTCAATTCGGTACGAGCAGTACTTC. Translated: CSVEDSIRYEQYF.

To note about this clonotype: One base away lies a much larger clone, so this may be a sequencing read error. The V call is TRBV7-9, the J call TRBJ2-1; a weak D match, TRBD1 (6 bases). Trimming shortened V by 5 bases and J by 7 bases, and 9 bases separated the two germline ends. CDR3 size: 12 residues. Germline V lookup: CDR1 SEHNR, CDR2 FQNEAQ (reference sequence). DNA of the CDR3: TGTGCCAGCAGCCAGGACAGAAATGAGCAGTTCTTC. This translates into CASSQDRNEQFF.

This chain links TRBV29-1 with TRBJ2-1; 10 bases line up with TRBD2. Germline assignment: CDR1 SQVTM and CDR2 ANQGSEA. CDR3 size: 17 residues. Germline trimming cut 1 base from V and 2 bases from J; bases unmatched to any gene: 8. Here the CDR3 reads CSVEGLAGVEPYNEQFF. The CDR3, as DNA: TGCAGCGTTGAAGGGCTAGCGGGAGTGGAGCCCTACAATGAGCAGTTCTTC.

In this sample, this clonotype turned up many times. This chain uses TRBV5-1 with TRBJ2-1, with D perhaps TRBD1 (5 bases). Germline lookup yields CDR1 SGHRS and CDR2 YFSETQ. The CDR3 is 14 amino acids. V dropped 0 bases and J dropped 6 bases, with 10 bases sitting between them. DNA of the CDR3: TGCGCCAGCAGCTTGGCCGGTGGGGCCAATGAGCAGTTCTTC. It encodes CASSLAGGANEQFF.

This clonotype was found many times. This chain uses TRBV7-9 with TRBJ2-3, with 7 bases identical to TRBD2. J gave up 3 bases and V 5 bases, and 11 bases lay outside the gene matches. Germline assignment: CDR1 SEHNR and CDR2 FQNEAQ (reference sequence). This CDR3 is 16 amino acids long. CDR3 sequence (DNA): TGTGCCAGCAGCCCCGCCCTACGCGGGAGAACAGATACGCAGTATTTT. Amino acid sequence: CASSPALRGRTDTQYF.

This clonotype appeared a few times. The chain joins TRBV28 to TRBJ1-1, with a tentative D call TRBD1 (5 bases). This CDR3 spans 14 amino acids. V was clipped by 10 bases and J by 1 base, with 16 bases between them. Looked up from germline, CDR1 is MDHEN and CDR2 is SYDVKM. The CDR3 DNA follows: TGTGCCATTACTTCCGGGGCGCCGAACACTGAAGCTTTCTTT. It yields the protein CAITSGAPNTEAFF.

This clonotype showed up many times. For the CDR3, the DNA is TGTGCCAGCAGCCAGGTTGGGACTAGCGGCAATGAGCAGTTCTTC. Residues: CASSQVGTSGNEQFF. The chain employs TRBV3-1 and TRBJ2-1; 11 bases agree with TRBD2. This CDR3 has 15 residues. CDR1 is LGHDT and CDR2 is YNNKEL in the germline V gene (reference sequence). The trim removed 3 bases at V and 6 bases at J, leaving 4 bases unmatched.

In this sample, this clonotype turned up many times. The chain employs TRBV6-1 and TRBJ1-2, with 8 positions matching TRBD1. The CDR3 sequence is 14 residues long. J gave up 2 bases and V 5 bases, and 4 bases lay outside the gene matches. CDR1 is MNHNS and CDR2 is SASEGT in the germline V gene. The chain's CDR3 is CASSRQGSNYGYTF. The CDR3 nucleotides read TGTGCCAGCAGTCGACAGGGGAGCAACTATGGCTACACCTTC.

This chain connects TRBV20-1 to TRBJ2-7; 8 positions match TRBD2. CDR1 DFQATT and CDR2 SNEGSKA come from the germline V gene (reference sequence). J gave up 4 bases and V 8 bases, and 13 bases lay outside the gene matches. The CDR3 has 14 residues. CDR3 in amino acids: CSPGSTSATYEQYF. CDR3 sequence (DNA): TGCAGTCCTGGATCGACTAGCGCAACTTACGAGCAGTACTTC.

The table lists this clonotype with a few counts. The chain employs TRBV20-1 and TRBJ2-2, with a weak D call TRBD1 (6 bases). The germline CDR1 and CDR2 sequences are DFQATT and SNEGSKA (reference sequence). V was pared by 8 bases and J by 1 base, with 14 bases between. This CDR3 is 14 amino acids long. The CDR3 region is CSLHRDGNTGELFF. CDR3 DNA sequence: TGCAGTCTGCACAGGGACGGGAACACCGGGGAGCTGTTTTTT.

This clonotype was observed at least ten times. The chain employs TRBV13 and TRBJ2-7; 8 bases match TRBD2. V shed 4 bases, J shed 3 bases, and the junction held 11 bases outside the gene matches. The CDR3 has 16 residues. Germline V gene sequence: CDR1 PRHDT, CDR2 FYEKMQ (reference sequence). Written as DNA, the CDR3 is TGTGCCAGCAGCTCTGCCCAAACTAGCGGAGTCTACGAGCAGTACTTC. This sequence encodes CASSSAQTSGVYEQYF. Filled out from reference TRBV13 and TRBJ2-7, the complete variable domain reads AAGVIQSPRHLIKEKRETATLKCYPIPRHDTVYWYQQGPGQDPQFLISFYEKMQSDKGSIPDRFSAQQFSDYHSELNMSSLELGDSALYFCASSSAQTSGVYEQYFGPGTRLTVT.